These T cell receptor beta chains were read from a single sample in a study of OX40 agonist ivuxolimab in advanced cancers. Clones were read by immunoSEQ multiplex PCR, and TCRdb kept only the in-frame ones, dropping some. The sample lists around 57,000 clones; roughly 89% were seen once. The sample consisted of CD4+ or CD8+ T cells sorted from blood, taken in a trial of the OX40 agonist ivuxolimab. All receptors derive from an adult with an advanced solid tumor such as melanoma, head and neck, liver or kidney cancer. CDR3s include the opening cysteine and the closing phenylalanine or tryptophan. The D gene is left open where the match is weak. Clone size is shown for a subset of rows, as once, few, many or a class of expanded clone.

once,15,TRBD2,TRBJ2-7,TRBV13,CASSLVGTSGYEQYF,TGTGCCAGCAGCTTAGTCGGGACTAGCGGCTACGAGCAGTACTTC
-,14,TRBD1,TRBJ1-1,TRBV18,CASSPTGGDTEAFF,TGTGCCAGCTCACCAACAGGGGGGGACACTGAAGCTTTCTTT
-,17,-,TRBJ2-6,TRBV18,CASSQSGFRSGANVLTF,TGTGCCAGCTCACAGAGCGGGTTCCGCTCTGGGGCCAACGTCCTGACTTTC
few,14,TRBD2,TRBJ2-7,TRBV28,CASIHSGLSYEQYF,TGTGCCAGCATCCATAGCGGGCTCTCCTACGAGCAGTACTTC
-,13,-,TRBJ2-3,TRBV11-3,CASSRDFTDTQYF,TGTGCCAGCAGCAGGGACTTTACAGATACGCAGTATTTT
few,17,-,TRBJ1-3,TRBV4-2,CASSQELGLSSGNTIYF,TGTGCCAGCAGCCAAGAATTAGGGCTTAGCTCTGGAAACACCATATATTTT
-,16,-,TRBJ1-1,TRBV6-5,CASSYSAGLSYTEAFF,TGTGCCAGCAGTTACTCGGCGGGATTGAGTTACACTGAAGCTTTCTTT
-,10,-,TRBJ2-3,TRBV20-1,CSARERLQYF,TGCAGTGCTAGAGAAAGACTGCAGTATTTT
-,15,TRBD1,TRBJ2-5,TRBV7-9,CASSFRQGAEETQYF,TGTGCCAGCAGCTTCAGACAGGGGGCTGAAGAGACCCAGTACTTC
-,18,TRBD2,TRBJ2-3,TRBV7-8,CASSPPGGGSIPTDTQYF,TGTGCCAGCAGCCCCCCGGGGGGTGGATCGATTCCCACAGATACGCAGTATTTT
-,13,-,TRBJ1-1,TRBV5-1,CASIGQGYTEAFF,TGCGCCAGCATAGGGCAGGGGTATACTGAAGCTTTCTTT
-,21,TRBD2,TRBJ2-1,TRBV6-4,CASSDLLRLAGAPSSYNEQFF,TGTGCCAGCAGTGACCTTCTGCGGCTAGCGGGAGCCCCGAGCTCCTACAATGAGCAGTTCTTC
-,15,-,TRBJ1-2,TRBV18,CASSPGTAGNYGYTF,TGTGCCAGCTCACCGGGGACGGCAGGCAACTATGGCTACACCTTC
-,14,-,TRBJ2-3,TRBV2,CASRGSGPGGTQYF,TGTGCCAGCAGAGGGAGTGGGCCGGGCGGTACGCAGTATTTT
-,15,TRBD1,TRBJ2-7,TRBV5-5,CASSDTGGATYEQYF,TGTGCCAGCAGCGATACAGGGGGCGCTACGTACGAGCAGTACTTC
-,13,-,TRBJ1-5,TRBV14,CASSREGNQPQHF,TGTGCCAGCAGCCGGGAGGGTAATCAGCCCCAGCATTTT
few,17,-,TRBJ2-1,TRBV21-1,CASSSSRLGLADNEQFF,TGTGCCAGCAGCAGTTCTCGGTTAGGACTAGCGGACAATGAGCAGTTCTTC
-,13,TRBD1,TRBJ1-1,TRBV18,CASRGQYNTEAFF,TGTGCCAGCCGGGGACAGTACAACACTGAAGCTTTCTTT
-,14,TRBD2,TRBJ2-7,TRBV7-2,CASSLSGMRYEQYF,TGTGCCAGCAGCCTTAGCGGGATGCGATACGAGCAGTACTTC
few,12,-,TRBJ1-5,TRBV6-6,CASSPTNQPQHF,TGTGCCAGCAGCCCTACCAATCAGCCCCAGCATTTT
-,16,TRBD1,TRBJ1-3,TRBV28,CASSSGQGLSGNTIYF,TGTGCCAGCAGTTCAGGACAGGGGCTATCTGGAAACACCATATATTTT
few,12,-,TRBJ2-7,TRBV11-2,CASSPRQYEQYF,TGTGCCAGCAGCCCCCGACAGTACGAGCAGTACTTC
many,12,-,TRBJ2-7,TRBV11-1,CASSTPYYEQYF,TGTGCCAGCAGCACCCCCTATTACGAGCAGTACTTC
-,11,-,TRBJ2-1,TRBV6-1,CASARGYEQFF,TGTGCCAGCGCCCGTGGGTATGAGCAGTTCTTC
-,15,TRBD2,TRBJ2-2,TRBV11-3,CASRRLAGSTGELFF,TGTGCCAGCAGGCGACTAGCGGGAAGCACCGGGGAGCTGTTTTTT
-,16,TRBD2,TRBJ2-2,TRBV7-8,CASSPGLAPNTGELFF,TGTGCCAGCAGCCCCGGACTAGCGCCGAACACCGGGGAGCTGTTTTTT
-,19,TRBD1,TRBJ2-6,TRBV28,CASSYLGQGAKSGANVLTF,TGTGCCAGCAGTTACCTTGGACAGGGGGCGAAATCTGGGGCCAACGTCCTGACTTTC
-,18,TRBD1,TRBJ2-7,TRBV19,CASSIQAPGTGSSYEQYF,TGTGCCAGTAGTATCCAAGCTCCCGGGACAGGGAGCTCCTACGAGCAGTACTTC
-,15,-,TRBJ2-1,TRBV5-1,CASSSIGPDLNEQFF,TGCGCCAGCAGCTCAATTGGGCCAGATTTAAATGAGCAGTTCTTC
-,15,TRBD2,TRBJ2-3,TRBV10-1,CASEGLAGGTDTQYF,TGCGCCAGTGAGGGACTAGCGGGAGGCACAGATACGCAGTATTTT
-,15,TRBD2,TRBJ2-7,TRBV6-1,CASSPRVAGAHEQYF,TGTGCCAGCAGCCCCCGAGTAGCGGGAGCCCACGAGCAGTACTTC
-,14,-,TRBJ2-3,TRBV19,CASSIDLQGNTQYF,TGTGCCAGTAGTATCGACTTACAGGGAAATACGCAGTATTTT
-,13,TRBD1,TRBJ1-2,TRBV28,CASRGRGNYGYTF,TGTGCCAGCAGGGGCAGGGGGAACTATGGCTACACCTTC
-,16,TRBD1,TRBJ1-3,TRBV9,CASSVEKGAGGNTIYF,TGTGCCAGCAGCGTAGAGAAGGGGGCGGGTGGAAACACCATATATTTT
once,13,-,TRBJ2-7,TRBV10-3,CAISARTVYEQYF,TGTGCCATCAGTGCGAGGACAGTCTACGAGCAGTACTTC
-,14,TRBD2,TRBJ2-7,TRBV5-5,CASSFSGRADEQYF,TGTGCCAGCAGCTTTAGCGGGAGGGCCGACGAGCAGTACTTC
-,15,-,TRBJ2-3,TRBV5-1,CASSPGLPDTDTQYF,TGCGCCAGCAGCCCGGGACTCCCAGACACAGATACGCAGTATTTT
-,15,-,TRBJ1-2,TRBV6-5,CASSLGGGPNYGYTF,TGCGCCAGCAGCCTCGGGGGGGGCCCTAACTATGGCTACACCTTC
-,17,TRBD1,TRBJ1-1,TRBV5-1,CASSLDGQGAMNTEAFF,TGCGCCAGCAGCTTGGACGGACAGGGGGCAATGAACACTGAAGCTTTCTTT
-,15,TRBD2,TRBJ2-1,TRBV19,CASSPLAGLAYEQFF,TGTGCCAGTAGTCCTCTAGCGGGATTGGCCTATGAGCAGTTCTTC
-,15,TRBD2,TRBJ2-3,TRBV9,CASSGLAGGTDTQYF,TGTGCCAGCAGCGGACTAGCGGGAGGAACAGATACGCAGTATTTT
-,13,-,TRBJ1-1,TRBV27,CASSFRESTEAFF,TGTGCCAGCAGTTTTAGGGAGTCTACTGAAGCTTTCTTT
-,14,-,TRBJ1-4,TRBV18,CASSPPLWNEKLFF,TGTGCCAGCTCACCTCCCCTTTGGAATGAAAAACTGTTTTTT
-,14,-,TRBJ2-2,TRBV30,CAWTQGYGTGELFF,TGTGCCTGGACTCAGGGATATGGCACCGGGGAGCTGTTTTTT
medium-sized,12,-,TRBJ2-2,TRBV29-1,CSVSINTGELFF,TGCAGCGTCTCTATAAACACCGGGGAGCTGTTTTTT
-,16,TRBD2,TRBJ2-3,TRBV2,CASSEFLAVRTDTQYF,TGTGCCAGCAGTGAATTCCTAGCGGTACGCACAGATACGCAGTATTTT
-,17,-,TRBJ1-4,TRBV21-1,CAIPRGTGKIKNEKLFF,TGTGCCATCCCCAGAGGAACAGGGAAAATTAAGAATGAAAAACTGTTTTTT
-,16,TRBD1,TRBJ1-2,TRBV5-1,CASIHTRDRTNYGYTF,TGCGCCAGCATCCACACCCGGGACAGGACTAACTATGGCTACACCTTC
-,15,-,TRBJ2-4,TRBV28,CASTPNRFDKNIQYF,TGTGCCAGCACCCCCAACAGGTTCGACAAAAACATTCAGTACTTC
-,13,TRBD1,TRBJ1-6,TRBV25-1,CASKGQDNSPLHF,TGTGCCAGCAAGGGACAGGATAATTCACCCCTCCACTTT
-,15,-,TRBJ2-5,TRBV7-7,CASSLVGGAQETQYF,TGTGCTAGCAGCTTAGTCGGGGGAGCCCAAGAGACCCAGTACTTC
once,14,TRBD1,TRBJ2-3,TRBV30,CARSTGTGANTQYF,TGTGCCCGAAGCACCGGGACAGGGGCAAATACGCAGTATTTT
-,14,TRBD2,TRBJ2-1,TRBV6-6,CASSYTQASGEQFF,TGTGCCAGCAGTTACACCCAGGCTAGCGGTGAGCAGTTCTTC
-,15,-,TRBJ2-7,TRBV5-1,CASSLGPSTSYEQYF,TGCGCCAGCAGCTTGGGACCGTCGACGAGCTACGAGCAGTACTTC
-,16,TRBD2,TRBJ2-2,TRBV5-1,CASSFRTSESPGELFF,TGCGCCAGCAGCTTCCGGACTAGCGAGAGTCCCGGGGAGCTGTTTTTT